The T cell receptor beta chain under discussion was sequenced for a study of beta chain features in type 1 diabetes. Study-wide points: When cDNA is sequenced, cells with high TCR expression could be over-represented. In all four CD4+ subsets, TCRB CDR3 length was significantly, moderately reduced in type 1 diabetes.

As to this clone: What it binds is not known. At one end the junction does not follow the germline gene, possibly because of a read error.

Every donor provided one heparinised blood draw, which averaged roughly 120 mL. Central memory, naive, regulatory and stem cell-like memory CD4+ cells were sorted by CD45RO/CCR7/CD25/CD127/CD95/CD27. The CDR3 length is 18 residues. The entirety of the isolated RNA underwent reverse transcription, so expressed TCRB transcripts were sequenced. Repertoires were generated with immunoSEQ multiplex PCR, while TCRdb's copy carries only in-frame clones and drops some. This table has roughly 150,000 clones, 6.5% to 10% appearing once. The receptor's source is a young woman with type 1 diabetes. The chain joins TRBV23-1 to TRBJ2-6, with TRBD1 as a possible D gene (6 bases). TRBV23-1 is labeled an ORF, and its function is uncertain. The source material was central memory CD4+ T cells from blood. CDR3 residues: CASPRTETRSSEANVLTF. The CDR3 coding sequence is TGCGCCAGCCCACGGACAGAAACAAGATCCTCTGAGGCCAACGTCCTGACTTTC.